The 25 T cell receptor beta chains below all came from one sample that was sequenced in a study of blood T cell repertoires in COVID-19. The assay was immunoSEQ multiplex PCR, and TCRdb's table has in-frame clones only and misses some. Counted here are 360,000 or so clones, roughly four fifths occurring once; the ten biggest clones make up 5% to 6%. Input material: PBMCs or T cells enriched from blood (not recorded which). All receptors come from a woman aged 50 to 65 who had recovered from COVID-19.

The CDR3 sequence: CASSFREGGNQPQHF. CDR3 nucleotide sequence: TGTGCCAGCAGTTTCAGGGAGGGTGGCAATCAGCCCCAGCATTTT. The V gene is TRBV27, the J gene TRBJ1-5; D possibly corresponds to TRBD1 (5 bases). The V gene lost 3 bases and the J gene lost 2 bases, with 11 bases spanning the gap. Germline V gene sequence: CDR1 MNHEY, CDR2 SMNVEV (reference sequence). The CDR3 runs 15 residues.

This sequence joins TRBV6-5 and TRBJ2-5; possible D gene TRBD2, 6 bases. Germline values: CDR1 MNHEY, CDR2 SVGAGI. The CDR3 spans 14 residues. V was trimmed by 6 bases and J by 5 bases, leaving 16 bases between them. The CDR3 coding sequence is TGTGCCAGCAGACCGGGAGACCTTCGGGAGACCCAGTACTTC. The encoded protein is CASRPGDLRETQYF.

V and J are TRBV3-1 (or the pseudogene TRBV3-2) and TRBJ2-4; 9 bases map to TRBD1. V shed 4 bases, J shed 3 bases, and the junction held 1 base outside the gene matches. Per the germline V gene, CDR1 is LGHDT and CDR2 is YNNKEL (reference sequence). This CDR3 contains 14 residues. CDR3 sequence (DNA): TGTGCCAGCAGCCTGACAGGGGGCAAAAACATTCAGTACTTC. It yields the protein CASSLTGGKNIQYF.

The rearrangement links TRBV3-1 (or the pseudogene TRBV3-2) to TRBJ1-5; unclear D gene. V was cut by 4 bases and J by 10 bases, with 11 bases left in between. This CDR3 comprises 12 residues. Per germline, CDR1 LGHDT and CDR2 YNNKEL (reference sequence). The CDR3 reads CASSPLTDPQHF. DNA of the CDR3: TGTGCCAGCAGCCCCTTGACTGATCCCCAGCATTTT.

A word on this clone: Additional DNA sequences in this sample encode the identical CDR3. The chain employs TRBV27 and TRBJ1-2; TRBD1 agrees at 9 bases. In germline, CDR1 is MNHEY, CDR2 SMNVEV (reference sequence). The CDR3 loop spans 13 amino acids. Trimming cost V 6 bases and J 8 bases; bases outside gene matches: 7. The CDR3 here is CASSTRQGGGYTF. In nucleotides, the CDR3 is TGTGCCAGCAGCACTAGACAGGGGGGCGGCTACACCTTC.

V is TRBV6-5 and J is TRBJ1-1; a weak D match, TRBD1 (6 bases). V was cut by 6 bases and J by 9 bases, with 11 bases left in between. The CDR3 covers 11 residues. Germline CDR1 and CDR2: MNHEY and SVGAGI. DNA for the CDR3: TGTGCCAGCAGCAGCACAGGGCAAGCTTTCTTT. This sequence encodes CASSSTGQAFF.

CDR3 DNA: TGTGCCAGCAGTACGGTACTCACGGGCGAGCAGTACTTC. Protein: CASSTVLTGEQYF. J is TRBJ2-7 and V is TRBV6-5; D not certain. Trimming took off 5 bases at V and 6 bases at J, with 14 bases between the two ends. In germline, CDR1 is MNHEY, CDR2 SVGAGI. There are 13 residues in the CDR3.

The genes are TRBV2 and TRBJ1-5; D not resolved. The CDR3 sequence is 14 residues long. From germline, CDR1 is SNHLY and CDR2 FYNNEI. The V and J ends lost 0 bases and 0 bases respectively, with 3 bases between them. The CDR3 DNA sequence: TGTGCCAGCAGTGAAGCCCATAGCAATCAGCCCCAGCATTTT. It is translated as CASSEAHSNQPQHF.

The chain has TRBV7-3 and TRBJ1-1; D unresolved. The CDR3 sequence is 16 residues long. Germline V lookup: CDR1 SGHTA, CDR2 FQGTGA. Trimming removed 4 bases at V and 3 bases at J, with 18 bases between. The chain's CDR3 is CASSYGFGEADTEAFF. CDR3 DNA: TGTGCCAGCAGCTATGGGTTCGGGGAGGCGGACACTGAAGCTTTCTTT. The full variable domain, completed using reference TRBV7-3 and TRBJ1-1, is GAGVSQTPSNKVTEKGKYVELRCDPISGHTALYWYRQSLGQGPEFLIYFQGTGAADDSGLPNDRFFAVRPEGSVSTLKIQRTERGDSAVYLCASSYGFGEADTEAFFGQGTRLTVV.

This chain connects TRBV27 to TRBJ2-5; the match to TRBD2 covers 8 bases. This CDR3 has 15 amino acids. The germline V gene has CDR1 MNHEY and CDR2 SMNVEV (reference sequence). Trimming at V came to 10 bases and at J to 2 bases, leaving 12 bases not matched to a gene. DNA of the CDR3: TGTGCCACCGCCAGTAGCGGGATAGGGCAAGAGACCCAGTACTTC. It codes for CATASSGIGQETQYF.

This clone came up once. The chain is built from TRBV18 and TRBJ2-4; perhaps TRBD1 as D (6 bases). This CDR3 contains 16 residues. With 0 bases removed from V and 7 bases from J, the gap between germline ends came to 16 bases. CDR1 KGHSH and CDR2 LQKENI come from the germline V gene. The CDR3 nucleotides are TGTGCCAGCTCACCACCGTCGATACAGGGAGAGAACATTCAGTACTTC. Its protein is CASSPPSIQGENIQYF. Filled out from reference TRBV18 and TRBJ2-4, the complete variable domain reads NAGVMQNPRHLVRRRGQEARLRCSPMKGHSHVYWYRQLPEEGLKFMVYLQKENIIDESGMPKERFSAEFPKEGPSILRIQQVVRGDSAAYFCASSPPSIQGENIQYFGAGTRLSVL.

As DNA, the CDR3 is TGTGCCAGTAGTATAGGCCCGGGGCTAGCGGGAGAAGTGGCGCAGTACTTC. Amino acids: CASSIGPGLAGEVAQYF. The J gene is TRBJ2-7, the V gene TRBV19; 10 nucleotides agree with TRBD2. This CDR3 region has 17 residues. Germline trimming cut 1 base from V and 9 bases from J; bases unmatched to any gene: 15. From germline, CDR1 is LNHDA and CDR2 SQIVND (reference sequence).

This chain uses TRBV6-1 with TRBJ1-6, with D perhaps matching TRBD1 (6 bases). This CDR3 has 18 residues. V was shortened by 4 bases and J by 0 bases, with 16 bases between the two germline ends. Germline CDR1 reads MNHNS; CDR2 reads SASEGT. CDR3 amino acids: CASSARLGGSSYNSPLHF. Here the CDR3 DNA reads TGTGCCAGCAGTGCCCGCCTAGGGGGAAGCTCCTATAATTCACCCCTCCACTTT.

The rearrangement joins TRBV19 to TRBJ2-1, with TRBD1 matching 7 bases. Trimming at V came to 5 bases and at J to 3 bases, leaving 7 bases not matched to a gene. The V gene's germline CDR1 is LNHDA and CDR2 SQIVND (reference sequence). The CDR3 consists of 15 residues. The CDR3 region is CASSHRGDIYNEQFF. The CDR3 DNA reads TGTGCCAGTAGTCACAGGGGCGATATCTACAATGAGCAGTTCTTC.

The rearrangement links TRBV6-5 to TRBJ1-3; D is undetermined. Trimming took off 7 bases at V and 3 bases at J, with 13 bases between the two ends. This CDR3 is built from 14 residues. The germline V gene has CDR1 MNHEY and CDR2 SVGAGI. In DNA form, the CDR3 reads TGTGCCAGCACCCTAGGAGGGCTTGGAAACACCATATATTTT. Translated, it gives CASTLGGLGNTIYF.

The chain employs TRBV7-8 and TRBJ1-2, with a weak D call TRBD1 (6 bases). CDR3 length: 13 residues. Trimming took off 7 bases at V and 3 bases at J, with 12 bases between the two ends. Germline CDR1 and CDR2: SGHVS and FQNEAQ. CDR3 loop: CASKGQPDYGYTF. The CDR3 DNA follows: TGTGCCAGCAAAGGACAGCCTGACTATGGCTACACCTTC.

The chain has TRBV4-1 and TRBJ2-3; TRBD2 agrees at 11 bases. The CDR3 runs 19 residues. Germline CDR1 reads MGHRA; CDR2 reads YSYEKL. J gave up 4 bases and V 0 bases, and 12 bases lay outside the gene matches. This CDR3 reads CASSQDPSIAGGRADTQYF. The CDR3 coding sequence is TGCGCCAGCAGCCAAGATCCCTCGATAGCGGGAGGGCGGGCAGATACGCAGTATTTT.

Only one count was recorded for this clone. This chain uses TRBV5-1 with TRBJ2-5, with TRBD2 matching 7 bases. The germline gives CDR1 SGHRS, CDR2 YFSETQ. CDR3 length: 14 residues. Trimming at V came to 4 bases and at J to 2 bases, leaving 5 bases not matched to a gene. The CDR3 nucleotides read TGCGCCAGCAGCGCCGTCGGGGGGCAAGAGACCCAGTACTTC. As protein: CASSAVGGQETQYF.

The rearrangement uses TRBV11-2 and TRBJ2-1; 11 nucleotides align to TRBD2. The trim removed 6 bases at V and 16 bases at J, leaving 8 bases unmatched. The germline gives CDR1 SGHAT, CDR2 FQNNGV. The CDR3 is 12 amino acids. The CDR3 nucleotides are TGTGCCAGCAGGACTGTAGCGGGGGGGTATTTCTTC. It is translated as CASRTVAGGYFF.

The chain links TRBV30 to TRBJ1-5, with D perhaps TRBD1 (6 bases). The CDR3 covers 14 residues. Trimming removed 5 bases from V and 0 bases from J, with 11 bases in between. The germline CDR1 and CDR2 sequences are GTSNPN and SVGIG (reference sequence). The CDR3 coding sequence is TGTGCCTGGGCTCCGGGACATAGCAATCAGCCCCAGCATTTT. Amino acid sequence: CAWAPGHSNQPQHF. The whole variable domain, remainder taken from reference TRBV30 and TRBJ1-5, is SQTIHQWPATLVQPVGSPLSLECTVEGTSNPNLYWYRQAAGRGLQLLFYSVGIGQISSEVPQNLSASRPQDRQFILSSKKLLLSDSGFYLCAWAPGHSNQPQHFGDGTRLSIL.

CDR3 in DNA: TGTGCCAGCAGTTCTTTCAGGGAAACTAATGAAAAACTGTTTTTT. It specifies CASSSFRETNEKLFF. The V gene is TRBV28, the J gene TRBJ1-4; maybe TRBD1 (5 bases). Trimming removed 4 bases at V and 1 base at J, with 10 bases between. Germline-derived CDR1 and CDR2 are MDHEN and SYDVKM. This CDR3 contains 15 residues. The entire variable domain, with the rest obtained from reference TRBV28 and TRBJ1-4, is as follows: DVKVTQSSRYLVKRTGEKVFLECVQDMDHENMFWYRQDPGLGLRLIYFSYDVKMKEKGDIPEGYSVSREKKERFSLILESASTNQTSMYLCASSSFRETNEKLFFGSGTQLSVL.

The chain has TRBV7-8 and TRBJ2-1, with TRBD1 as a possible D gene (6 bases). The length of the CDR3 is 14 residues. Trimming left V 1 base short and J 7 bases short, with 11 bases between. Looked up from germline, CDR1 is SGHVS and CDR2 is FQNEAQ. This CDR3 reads CASSLVTQGNEQFF. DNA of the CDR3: TGTGCCAGCAGCTTAGTAACACAGGGTAATGAGCAGTTCTTC. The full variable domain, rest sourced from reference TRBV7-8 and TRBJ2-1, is GAGVSQSPRYKVAKRGQDVALRCDPISGHVSLFWYQQALGQGPEFLTYFQNEAQLDKSGLPSDRFFAERPEGSVSTLKIQRTQQEDSAVYLCASSLVTQGNEQFFGPGTRLTVL.

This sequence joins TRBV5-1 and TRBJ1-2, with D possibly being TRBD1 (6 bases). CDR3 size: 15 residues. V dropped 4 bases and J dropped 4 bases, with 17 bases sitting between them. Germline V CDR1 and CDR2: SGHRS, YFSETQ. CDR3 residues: CASSPPDSQIYGYTF. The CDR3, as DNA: TGCGCCAGCAGCCCCCCGGACAGCCAGATCTATGGCTACACCTTC.

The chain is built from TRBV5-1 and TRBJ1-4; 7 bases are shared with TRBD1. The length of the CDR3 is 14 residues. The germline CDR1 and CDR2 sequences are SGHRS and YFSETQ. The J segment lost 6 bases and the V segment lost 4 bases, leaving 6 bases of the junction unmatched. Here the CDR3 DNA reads TGCGCCAGCAGCGAAAGGGGGCAGGATGAAAAACTGTTTTTT. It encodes CASSERGQDEKLFF. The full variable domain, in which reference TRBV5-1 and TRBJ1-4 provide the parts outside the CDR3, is KAGVTQTPRYLIKTRGQQVTLSCSPISGHRSVSWYQQTPGQGLQFLFEYFSETQRNKGNFPGRFSGRQFSNSRSEMNVSTLELGDSALYLCASSERGQDEKLFFGSGTQLSVL.

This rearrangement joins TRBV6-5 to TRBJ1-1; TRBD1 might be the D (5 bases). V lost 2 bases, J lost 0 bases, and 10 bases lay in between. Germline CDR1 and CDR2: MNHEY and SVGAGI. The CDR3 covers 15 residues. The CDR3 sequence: CASSYSGALNTEAFF. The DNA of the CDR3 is TGTGCCAGCAGTTACAGCGGGGCTTTGAACACTGAAGCTTTCTTT.